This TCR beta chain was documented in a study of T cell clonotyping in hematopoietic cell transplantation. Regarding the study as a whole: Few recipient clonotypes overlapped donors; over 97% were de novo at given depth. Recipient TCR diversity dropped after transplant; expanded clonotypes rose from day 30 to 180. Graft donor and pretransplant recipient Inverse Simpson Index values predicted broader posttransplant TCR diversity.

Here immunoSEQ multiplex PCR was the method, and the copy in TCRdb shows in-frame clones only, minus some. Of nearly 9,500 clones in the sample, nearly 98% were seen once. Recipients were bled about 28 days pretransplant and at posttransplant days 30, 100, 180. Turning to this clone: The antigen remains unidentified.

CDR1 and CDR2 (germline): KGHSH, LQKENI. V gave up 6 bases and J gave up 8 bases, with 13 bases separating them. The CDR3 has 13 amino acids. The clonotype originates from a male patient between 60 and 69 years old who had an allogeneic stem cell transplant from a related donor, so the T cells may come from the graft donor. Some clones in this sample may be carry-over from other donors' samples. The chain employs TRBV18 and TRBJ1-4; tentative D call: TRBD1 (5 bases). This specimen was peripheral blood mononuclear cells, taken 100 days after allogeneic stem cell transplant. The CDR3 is CASSLIDREKLFF. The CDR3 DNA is TGTGCCAGCTCCCTGATTGACAGAGAAAAACTGTTTTTT.